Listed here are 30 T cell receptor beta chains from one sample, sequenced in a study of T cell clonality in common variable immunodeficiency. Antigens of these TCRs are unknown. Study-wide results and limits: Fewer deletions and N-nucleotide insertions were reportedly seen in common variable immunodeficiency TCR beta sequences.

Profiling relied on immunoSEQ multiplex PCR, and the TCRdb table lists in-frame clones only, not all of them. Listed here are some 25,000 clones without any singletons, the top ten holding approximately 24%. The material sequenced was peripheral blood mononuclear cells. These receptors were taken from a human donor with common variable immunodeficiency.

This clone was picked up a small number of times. The CDR3 bases that were read are TGTGCCAGTGCCCGGACAGGGGCCTACGAG. Amino acid sequence: CASARTGAYE. The whole CDR3 protein is CASARTGAYEQYF. The chain is built from TRBV19 and TRBJ2-7; TRBD1 agrees at 9 bases. The read falls 3 residues short of the CDR3 end, and the missing part is taken from the germline J gene. This CDR3 is 13 amino acids long. J gave up 2 bases and V 8 bases, and 4 bases lay outside the gene matches. The V gene's germline CDR1 is LNHDA and CDR2 SQIVND (reference sequence). Full variable domain (remainder filled in from reference TRBV19 and TRBJ2-7): DGGITQSPKYLFRKEGQNVTLSCEQNLNHDAMYWYRQDPGQGLRLIYYSQIVNDFQKGDIAEGYSVSREKKESFPLTVTSAQKNPTAFYLCASARTGAYEQYFGPGTRLTVT.

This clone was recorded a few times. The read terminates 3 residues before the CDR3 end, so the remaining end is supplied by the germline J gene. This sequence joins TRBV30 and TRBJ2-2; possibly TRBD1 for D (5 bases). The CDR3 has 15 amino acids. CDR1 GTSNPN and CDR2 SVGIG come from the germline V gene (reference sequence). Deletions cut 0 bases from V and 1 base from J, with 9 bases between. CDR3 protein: CAWSVAGLNTGELFF. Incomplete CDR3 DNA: TGTGCCTGGAGTGTTGCAGGGCTGAACACCGGGGAG.

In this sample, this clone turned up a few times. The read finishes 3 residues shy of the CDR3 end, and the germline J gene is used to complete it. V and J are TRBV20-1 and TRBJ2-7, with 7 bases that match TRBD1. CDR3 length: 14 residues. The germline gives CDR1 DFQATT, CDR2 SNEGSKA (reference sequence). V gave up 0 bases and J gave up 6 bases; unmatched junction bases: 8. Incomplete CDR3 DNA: TGCAGTGCTAGAGATCGACAGGGAAGATTCGAG. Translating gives CSARDRQGRFE. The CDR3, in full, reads CSARDRQGRFEQYF.

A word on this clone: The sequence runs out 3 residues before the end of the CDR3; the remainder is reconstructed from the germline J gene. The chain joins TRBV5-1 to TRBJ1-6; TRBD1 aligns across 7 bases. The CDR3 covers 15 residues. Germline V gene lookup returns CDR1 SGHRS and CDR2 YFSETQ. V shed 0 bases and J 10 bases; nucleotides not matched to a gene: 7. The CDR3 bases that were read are TGCGCCAGCAGCTTGGGTGGACAGGTGAAGTCACCC. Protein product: CASSLGGQVKSP. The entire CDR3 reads CASSLGGQVKSPLHF.

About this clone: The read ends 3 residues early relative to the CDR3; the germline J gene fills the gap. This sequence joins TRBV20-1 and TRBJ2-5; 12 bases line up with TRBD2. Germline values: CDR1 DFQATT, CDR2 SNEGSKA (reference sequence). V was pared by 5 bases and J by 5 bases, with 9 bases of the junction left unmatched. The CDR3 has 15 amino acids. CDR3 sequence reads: CSAPRLAGGRETQYF. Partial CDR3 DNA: TGCAGTGCTCCCCGTCTAGCGGGGGGGCGGGAGACC.

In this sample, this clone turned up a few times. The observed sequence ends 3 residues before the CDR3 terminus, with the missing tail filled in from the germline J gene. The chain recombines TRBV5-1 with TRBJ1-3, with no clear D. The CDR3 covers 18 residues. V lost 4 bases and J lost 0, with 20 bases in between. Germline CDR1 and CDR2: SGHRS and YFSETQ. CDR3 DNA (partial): TGCGCCAGCAGCCCCGGTCTGGCAGGCCTAAGCTCTGGAAACACC. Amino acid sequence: CASSPGLAGLSSGNT. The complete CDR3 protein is CASSPGLAGLSSGNTIYF.

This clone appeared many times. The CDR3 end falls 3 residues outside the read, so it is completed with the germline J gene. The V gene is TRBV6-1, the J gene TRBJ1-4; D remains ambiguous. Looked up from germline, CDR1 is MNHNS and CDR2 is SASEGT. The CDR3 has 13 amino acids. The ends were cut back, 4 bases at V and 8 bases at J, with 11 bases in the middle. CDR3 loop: CASSAPQSEKLFF. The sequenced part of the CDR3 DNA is TGTGCCAGCAGTGCGCCCCAGTCGGAAAAA.

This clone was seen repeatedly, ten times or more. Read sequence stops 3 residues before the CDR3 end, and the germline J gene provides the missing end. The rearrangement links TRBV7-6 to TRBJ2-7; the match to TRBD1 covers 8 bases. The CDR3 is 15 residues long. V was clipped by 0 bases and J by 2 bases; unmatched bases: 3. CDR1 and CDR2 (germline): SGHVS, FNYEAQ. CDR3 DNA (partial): TGTGCCAGCAGCTTAGCCGGGACAGGCGCCTACGAG. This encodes CASSLAGTGAYE. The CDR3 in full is CASSLAGTGAYEQYF.

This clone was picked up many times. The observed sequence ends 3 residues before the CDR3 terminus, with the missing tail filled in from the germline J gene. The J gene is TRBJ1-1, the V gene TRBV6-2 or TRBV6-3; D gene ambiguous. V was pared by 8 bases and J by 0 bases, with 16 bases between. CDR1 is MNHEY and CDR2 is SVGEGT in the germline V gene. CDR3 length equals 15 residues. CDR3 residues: CASRGAGTMNTEAFF. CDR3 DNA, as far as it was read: TGTGCCAGCCGGGGTGCAGGTACTATGAACACTGAA.

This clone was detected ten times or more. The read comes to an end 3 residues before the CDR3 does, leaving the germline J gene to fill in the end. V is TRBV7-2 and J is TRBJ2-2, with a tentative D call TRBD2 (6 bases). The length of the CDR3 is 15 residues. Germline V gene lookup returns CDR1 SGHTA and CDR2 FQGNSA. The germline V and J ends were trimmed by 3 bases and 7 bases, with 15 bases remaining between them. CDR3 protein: CASSLTRTNIGELFF. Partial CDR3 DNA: TGTGCCAGCAGCTTGACTAGGACTAATATCGGGGAG.

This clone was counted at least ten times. The CDR3 loop is CASSHGQTGEKLFF. The sequenced part of the CDR3 DNA is TGTGCCAGCAGCCATGGACAGACAGGCGAAAAA. This rearrangement joins TRBV5-6 to TRBJ1-4; D might be TRBD1 (6 bases). The read is 3 residues too short to cover the CDR3 end, so that end is filled in from the germline J gene. The CDR3 is made up of 14 amino acids. The germline gives CDR1 SGHDT, CDR2 YYEEEE. The V and J ends lost 4 bases and 8 bases respectively, with 15 bases between them.

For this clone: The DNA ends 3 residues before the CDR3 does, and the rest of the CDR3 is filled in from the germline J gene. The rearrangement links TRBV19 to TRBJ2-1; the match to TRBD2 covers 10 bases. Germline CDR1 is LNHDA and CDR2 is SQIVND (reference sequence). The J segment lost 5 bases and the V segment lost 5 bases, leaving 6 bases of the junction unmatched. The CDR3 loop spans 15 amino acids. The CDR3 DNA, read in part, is TGTGCCAGTAGTTGGGCTAGCGGGAGCGACAATGAG. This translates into CASSWASGSDNE. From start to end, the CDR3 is CASSWASGSDNEQFF.

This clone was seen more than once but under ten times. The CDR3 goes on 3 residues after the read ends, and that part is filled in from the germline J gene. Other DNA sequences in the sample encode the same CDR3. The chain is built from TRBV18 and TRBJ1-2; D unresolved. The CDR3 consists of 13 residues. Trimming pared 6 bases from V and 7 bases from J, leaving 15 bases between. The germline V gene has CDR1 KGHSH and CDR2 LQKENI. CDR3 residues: CASSGVRVGGYTF. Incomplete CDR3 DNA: TGTGCCAGCTCCGGGGTGAGGGTTGGTGGC.

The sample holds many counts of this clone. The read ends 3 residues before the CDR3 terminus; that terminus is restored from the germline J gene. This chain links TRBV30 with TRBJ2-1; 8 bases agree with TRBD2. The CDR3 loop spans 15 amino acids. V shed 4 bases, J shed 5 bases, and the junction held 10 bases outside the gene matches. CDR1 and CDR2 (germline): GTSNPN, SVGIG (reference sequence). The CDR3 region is CAWTAGGSAHNEQFF. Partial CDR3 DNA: TGTGCCTGGACGGCGGGGGGCTCAGCCCACAATGAG.

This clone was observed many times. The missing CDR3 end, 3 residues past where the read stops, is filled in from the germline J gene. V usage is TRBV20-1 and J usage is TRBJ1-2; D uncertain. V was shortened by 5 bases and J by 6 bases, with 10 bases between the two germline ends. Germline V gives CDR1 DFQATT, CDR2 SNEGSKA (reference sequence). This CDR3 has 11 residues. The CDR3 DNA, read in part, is TGCAGTGCTTTACCCCGGGATGGC. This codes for CSALPRDG. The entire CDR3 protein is CSALPRDGYTF.

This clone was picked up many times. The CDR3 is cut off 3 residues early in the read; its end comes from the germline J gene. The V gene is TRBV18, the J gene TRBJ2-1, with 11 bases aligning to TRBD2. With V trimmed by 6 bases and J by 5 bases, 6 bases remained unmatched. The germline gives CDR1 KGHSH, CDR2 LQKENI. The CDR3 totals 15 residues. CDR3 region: CASSTSGERNNEQFF. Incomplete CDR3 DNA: TGTGCCAGCTCGACTAGCGGGGAAAGGAACAATGAG.

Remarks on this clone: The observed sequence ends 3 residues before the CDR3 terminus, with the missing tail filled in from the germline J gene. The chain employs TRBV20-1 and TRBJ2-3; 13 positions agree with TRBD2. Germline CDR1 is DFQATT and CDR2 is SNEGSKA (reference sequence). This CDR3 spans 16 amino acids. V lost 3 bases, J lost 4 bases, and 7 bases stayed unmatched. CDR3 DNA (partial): TGCAGTGCTAGTCGGAGGGGACTAGCGGGGTCAGATACG. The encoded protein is CSASRRGLAGSDT. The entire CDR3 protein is CSASRRGLAGSDTQYF.

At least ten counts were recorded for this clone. The CDR3 DNA, read in part, is TGCGCCCGAGGGGAGGGGAGCTCCTACGAG. This translates into CARGEGSSYE. The whole CDR3 reads CARGEGSSYEQYF. The chain recombines TRBV23-1 with TRBJ2-7; 7 nucleotides match TRBD2. The read gets to within 3 residues of the CDR3 end, and the germline J gene fills in the rest. TRBV23-1 is assigned to the ORF class and has an uncertain function. With V trimmed by 11 bases and J by 0 bases, 7 bases remained unmatched. The CDR3 spans 13 residues.

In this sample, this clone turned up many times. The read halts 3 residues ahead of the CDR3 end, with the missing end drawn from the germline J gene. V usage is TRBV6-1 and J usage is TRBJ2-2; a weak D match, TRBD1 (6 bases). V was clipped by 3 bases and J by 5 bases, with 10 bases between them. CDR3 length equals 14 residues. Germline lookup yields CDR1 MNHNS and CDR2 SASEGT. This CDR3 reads CASSEVGATGELFF. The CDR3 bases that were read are TGTGCCAGCAGTGAGGTGGGGGCAACCGGGGAG.

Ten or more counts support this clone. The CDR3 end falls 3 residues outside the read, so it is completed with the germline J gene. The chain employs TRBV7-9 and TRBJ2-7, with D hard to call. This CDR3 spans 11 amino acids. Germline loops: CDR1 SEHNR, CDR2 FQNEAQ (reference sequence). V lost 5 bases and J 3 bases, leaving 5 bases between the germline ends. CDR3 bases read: TGTGCCAGCAGCCCTAACTACGAG. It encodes CASSPNYE. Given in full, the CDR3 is CASSPNYEQYF.

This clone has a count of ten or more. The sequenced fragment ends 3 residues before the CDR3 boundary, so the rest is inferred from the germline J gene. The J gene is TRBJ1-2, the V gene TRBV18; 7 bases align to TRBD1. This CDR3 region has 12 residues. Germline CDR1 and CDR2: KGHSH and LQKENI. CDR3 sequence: CASSNEGAGYTF. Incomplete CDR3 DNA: TGTGCCAGCTCGAACGAGGGGGCAGGC.

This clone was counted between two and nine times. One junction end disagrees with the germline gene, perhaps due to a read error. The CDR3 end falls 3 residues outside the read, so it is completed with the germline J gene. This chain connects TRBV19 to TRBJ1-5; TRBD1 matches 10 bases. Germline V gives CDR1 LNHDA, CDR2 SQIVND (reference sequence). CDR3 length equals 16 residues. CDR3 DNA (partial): TGTGCCAGTAGTACCGACAGGGGGCTTGGCAAGCAGCCC. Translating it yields CASSTDRGLGKQP. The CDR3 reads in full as CASSTDRGLGKQPQHF.

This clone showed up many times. The CDR3 region is CASSPTGSGELFF. The DNA read from the CDR3 is TGTGCCAGCAGTCCTACAGGGTCCGGGGAG. This chain uses TRBV2 with TRBJ2-2; D might be TRBD1 (6 bases). Read data end 3 residues before the CDR3 end; the end is taken from the germline J gene. V lost 5 bases, J lost 6 bases, and 10 bases lay in between. Germline values: CDR1 SNHLY, CDR2 FYNNEI. The CDR3 length is 13 residues.

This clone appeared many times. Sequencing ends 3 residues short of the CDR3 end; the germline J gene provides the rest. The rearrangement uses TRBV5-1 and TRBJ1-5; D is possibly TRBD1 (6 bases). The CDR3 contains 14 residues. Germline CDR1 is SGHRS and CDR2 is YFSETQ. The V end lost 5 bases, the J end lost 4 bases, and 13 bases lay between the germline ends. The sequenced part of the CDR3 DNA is TGCGCCAGCAGTCCAACAGGGCCTAATCAGCCC. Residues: CASSPTGPNQP. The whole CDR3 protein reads CASSPTGPNQPQHF.

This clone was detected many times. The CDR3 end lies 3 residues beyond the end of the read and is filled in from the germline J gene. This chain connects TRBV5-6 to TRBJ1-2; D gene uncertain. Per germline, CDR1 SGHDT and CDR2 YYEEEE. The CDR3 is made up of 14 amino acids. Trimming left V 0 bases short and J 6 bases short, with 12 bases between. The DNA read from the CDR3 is TGTGCCAGCAGCTTGGGGTTGGGCCGTGATGGC. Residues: CASSLGLGRDG. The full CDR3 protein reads CASSLGLGRDGYTF.

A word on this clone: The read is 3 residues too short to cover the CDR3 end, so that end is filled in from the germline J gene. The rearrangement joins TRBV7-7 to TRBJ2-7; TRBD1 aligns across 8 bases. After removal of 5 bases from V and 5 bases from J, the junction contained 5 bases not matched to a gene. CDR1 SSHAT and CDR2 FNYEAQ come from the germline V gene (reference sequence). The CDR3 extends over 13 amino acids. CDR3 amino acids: CASSADRVHEQYF. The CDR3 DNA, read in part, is TGTGCCAGCAGCGCGGACAGGGTCCACGAG.

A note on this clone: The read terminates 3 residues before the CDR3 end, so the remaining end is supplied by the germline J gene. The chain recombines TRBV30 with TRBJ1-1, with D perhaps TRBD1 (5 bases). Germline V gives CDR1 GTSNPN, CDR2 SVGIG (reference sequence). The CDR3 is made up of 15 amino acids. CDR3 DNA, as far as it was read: TGTGCCTGGAAACAAGGTTTCGACAGATCTCGAGGG. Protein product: CAWKQGFDRSRG. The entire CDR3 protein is CAWKQGFDRSRGAFF. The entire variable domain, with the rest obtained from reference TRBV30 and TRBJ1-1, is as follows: SQTIHQWPATLVQPVGSPLSLECTVEGTSNPNLYWYRQAAGRGLQLLFYSVGIGQISSEVPQNLSASRPQDRQFILSSKKLLLSDSGFYLCAWKQGFDRSRGAFFGQGTRLTVV.

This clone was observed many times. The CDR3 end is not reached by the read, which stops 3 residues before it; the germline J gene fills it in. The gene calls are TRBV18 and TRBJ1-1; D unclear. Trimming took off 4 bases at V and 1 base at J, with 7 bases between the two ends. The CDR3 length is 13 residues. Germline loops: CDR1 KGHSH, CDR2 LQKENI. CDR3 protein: CASSREANTEAFF. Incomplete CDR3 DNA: TGTGCCAGCTCACGAGAGGCGAACACTGAA.

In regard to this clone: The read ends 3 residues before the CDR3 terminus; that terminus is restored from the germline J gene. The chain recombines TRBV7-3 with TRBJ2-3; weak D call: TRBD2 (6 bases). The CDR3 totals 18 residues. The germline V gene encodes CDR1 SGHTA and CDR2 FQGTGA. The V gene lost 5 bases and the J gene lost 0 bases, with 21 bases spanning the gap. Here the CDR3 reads CASSIRAVSGDSTDTQYF. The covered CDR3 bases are TGTGCCAGCAGCATTCGGGCGGTTAGCGGTGATAGCACAGATACG.

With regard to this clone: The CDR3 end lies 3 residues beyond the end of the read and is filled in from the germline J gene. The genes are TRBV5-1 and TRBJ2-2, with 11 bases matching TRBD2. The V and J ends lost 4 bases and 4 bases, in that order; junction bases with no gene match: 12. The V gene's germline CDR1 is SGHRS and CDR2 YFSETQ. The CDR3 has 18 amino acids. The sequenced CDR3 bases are TGCGCCAGCAGCCCCACACACTTAGCGGGGGGGACCACCGGGGAG. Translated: CASSPTHLAGGTTGE. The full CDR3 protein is CASSPTHLAGGTTGELFF. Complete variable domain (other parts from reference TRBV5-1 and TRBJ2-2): KAGVTQTPRYLIKTRGQQVTLSCSPISGHRSVSWYQQTPGQGLQFLFEYFSETQRNKGNFPGRFSGRQFSNSRSEMNVSTLELGDSALYLCASSPTHLAGGTTGELFFGEGSRLTVL.